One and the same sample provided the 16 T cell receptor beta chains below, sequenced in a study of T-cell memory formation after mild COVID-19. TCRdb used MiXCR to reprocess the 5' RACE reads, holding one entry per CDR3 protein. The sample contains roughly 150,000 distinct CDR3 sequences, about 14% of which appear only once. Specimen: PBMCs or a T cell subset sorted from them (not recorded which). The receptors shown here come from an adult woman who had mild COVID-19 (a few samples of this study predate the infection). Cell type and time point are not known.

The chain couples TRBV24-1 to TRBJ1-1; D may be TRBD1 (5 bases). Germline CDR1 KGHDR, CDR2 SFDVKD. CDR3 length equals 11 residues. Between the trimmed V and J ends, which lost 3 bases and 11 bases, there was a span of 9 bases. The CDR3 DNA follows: TGTGCCACCAGTGATGGACACGGCGCTTTCTTT. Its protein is CATSDGHGAFF.

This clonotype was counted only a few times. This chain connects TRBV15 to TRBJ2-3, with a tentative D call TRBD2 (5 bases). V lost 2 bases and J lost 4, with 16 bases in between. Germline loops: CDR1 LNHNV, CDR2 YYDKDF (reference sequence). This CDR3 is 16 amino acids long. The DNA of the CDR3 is TGTGCCACCAGCAGACCATGGTCCGGGGTAGCAGATACGCAGTATTTT. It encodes CATSRPWSGVADTQYF.

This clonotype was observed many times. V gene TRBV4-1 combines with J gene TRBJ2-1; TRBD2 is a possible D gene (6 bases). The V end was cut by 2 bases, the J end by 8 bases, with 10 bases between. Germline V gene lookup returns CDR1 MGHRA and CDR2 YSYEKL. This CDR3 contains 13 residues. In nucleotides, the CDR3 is TGCGCCAGCAGCCAAACTAGCTGGTATGAGCAGTTCTTC. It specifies CASSQTSWYEQFF.

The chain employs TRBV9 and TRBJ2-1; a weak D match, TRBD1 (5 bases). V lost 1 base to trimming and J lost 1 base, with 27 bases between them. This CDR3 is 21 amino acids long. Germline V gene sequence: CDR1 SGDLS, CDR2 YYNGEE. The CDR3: CASSVPEYFSETATSYNEQFF. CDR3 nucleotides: TGTGCCAGCAGCGTACCAGAATACTTTTCCGAGACAGCGACTTCCTACAATGAGCAGTTCTTC.

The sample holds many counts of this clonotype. The CDR3 region has the DNA TGCAGTGCTAGAGATCGTAGAGGAGGAGTGATCGTAAGCAATCAGCCCCAGCATTTT. Its translation is CSARDRRGGVIVSNQPQHF. This chain links TRBV20-1 with TRBJ1-5; D unclear. From germline, CDR1 is DFQATT and CDR2 SNEGSKA (reference sequence). V was pared by 0 bases and J by 1 base, with 22 bases between. The CDR3 length is 19 residues.

Here the CDR3 reads CASSLEASDYEQYF. The CDR3 DNA is TGTGCCAGCAGCTTAGAGGCGTCAGACTACGAGCAGTACTTC. The V gene is TRBV7-2, the J gene TRBJ2-7; no clear D gene. Per the germline V gene, CDR1 is SGHTA and CDR2 is FQGNSA. The V gene lost 1 base and the J gene lost 3 bases, with 10 bases spanning the gap. This CDR3 comprises 14 residues. The whole variable domain, remainder taken from reference TRBV7-2 and TRBJ2-7, is GAGVSQSPSNKVTEKGKDVELRCDPISGHTALYWYRQSLGQGLEFLIYFQGNSAPDKSGLPSDRFSAERTGGSVSTLTIQRTQQEDSAVYLCASSLEASDYEQYFGPGTRLTVT.

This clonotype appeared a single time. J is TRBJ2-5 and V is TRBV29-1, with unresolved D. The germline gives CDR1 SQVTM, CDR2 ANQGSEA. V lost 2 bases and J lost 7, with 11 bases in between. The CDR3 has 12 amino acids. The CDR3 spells CSVENSKGTQYF. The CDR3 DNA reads TGCAGCGTTGAAAACTCTAAGGGGACCCAGTACTTC. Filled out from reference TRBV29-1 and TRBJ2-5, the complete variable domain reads SAVISQKPSRDICQRGTSLTIQCQVDSQVTMMFWYRQQPGQSLTLIATANQGSEATYESGFVIDKFPISRPNLTFSTLTVSNMSPEDSSIYLCSVENSKGTQYFGPGTRLLVL.

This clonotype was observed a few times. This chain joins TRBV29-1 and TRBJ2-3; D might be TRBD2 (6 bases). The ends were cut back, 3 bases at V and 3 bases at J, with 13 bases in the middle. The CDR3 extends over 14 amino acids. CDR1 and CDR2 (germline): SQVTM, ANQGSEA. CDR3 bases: TGCAGCGTTGACACGGGAGAAAAGACAGATACGCAGTATTTT. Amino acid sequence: CSVDTGEKTDTQYF.

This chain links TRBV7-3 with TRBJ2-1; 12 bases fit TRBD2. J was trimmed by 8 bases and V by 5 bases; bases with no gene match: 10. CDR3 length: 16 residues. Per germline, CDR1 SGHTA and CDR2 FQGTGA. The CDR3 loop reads CASSPKGLAGGYEQFF. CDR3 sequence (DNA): TGTGCCAGCAGCCCCAAAGGTCTAGCGGGAGGGTATGAGCAGTTCTTC. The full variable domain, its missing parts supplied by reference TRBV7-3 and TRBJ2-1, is GAGVSQTPSNKVTEKGKYVELRCDPISGHTALYWYRQSLGQGPEFLIYFQGTGAADDSGLPNDRFFAVRPEGSVSTLKIQRTERGDSAVYLCASSPKGLAGGYEQFFGPGTRLTVL.

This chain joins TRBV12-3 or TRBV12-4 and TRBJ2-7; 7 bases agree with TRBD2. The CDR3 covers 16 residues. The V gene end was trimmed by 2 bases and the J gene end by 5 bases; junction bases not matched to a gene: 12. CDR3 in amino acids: CASSLSGRAPGHEQYF. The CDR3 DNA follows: TGTGCCAGCAGTTTAAGTGGGAGGGCACCAGGCCACGAGCAGTACTTC.

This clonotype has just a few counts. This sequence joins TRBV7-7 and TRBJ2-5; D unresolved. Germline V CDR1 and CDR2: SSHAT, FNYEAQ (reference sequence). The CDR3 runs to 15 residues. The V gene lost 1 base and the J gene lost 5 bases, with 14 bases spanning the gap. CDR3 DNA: TGTGCCAGCAGCTTAGGGGTAGGGTCCGGGGAGACCCAGTACTTC. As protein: CASSLGVGSGETQYF.

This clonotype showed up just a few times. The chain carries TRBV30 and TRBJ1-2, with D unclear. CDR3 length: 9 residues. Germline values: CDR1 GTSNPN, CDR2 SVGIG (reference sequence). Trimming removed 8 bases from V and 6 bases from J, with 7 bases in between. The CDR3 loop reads CASGDGYTF. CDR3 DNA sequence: TGTGCCAGTGGGGATGGCTACACCTTC. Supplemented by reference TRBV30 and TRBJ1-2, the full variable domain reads SQTIHQWPATLVQPVGSPLSLECTVEGTSNPNLYWYRQAAGRGLQLLFYSVGIGQISSEVPQNLSASRPQDRQFILSSKKLLLSDSGFYLCASGDGYTFGSGTRLTVV.

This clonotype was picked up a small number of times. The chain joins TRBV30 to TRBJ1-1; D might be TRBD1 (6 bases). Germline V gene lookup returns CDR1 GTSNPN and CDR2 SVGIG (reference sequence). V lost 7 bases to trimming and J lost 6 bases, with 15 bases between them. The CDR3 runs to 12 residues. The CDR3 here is CAFLMGAPEAFF. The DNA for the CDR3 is TGTGCCTTTCTAATGGGGGCCCCTGAAGCTTTCTTT.

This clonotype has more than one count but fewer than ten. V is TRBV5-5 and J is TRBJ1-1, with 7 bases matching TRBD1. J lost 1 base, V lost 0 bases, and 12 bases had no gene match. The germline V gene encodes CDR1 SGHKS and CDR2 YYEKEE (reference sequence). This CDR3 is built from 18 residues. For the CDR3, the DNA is TGTGCCAGCAGCTTGGAACCCGACAGGGCTAACGGGAACACTGAAGCTTTCTTT. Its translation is CASSLEPDRANGNTEAFF.

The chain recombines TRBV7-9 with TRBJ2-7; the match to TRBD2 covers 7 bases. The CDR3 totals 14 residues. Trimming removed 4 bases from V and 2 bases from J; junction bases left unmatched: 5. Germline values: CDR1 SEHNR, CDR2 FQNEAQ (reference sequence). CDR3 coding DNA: TGTGCCAGCAGCTCACCGGGACTACCCTACGAGCAGTACTTC. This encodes CASSSPGLPYEQYF. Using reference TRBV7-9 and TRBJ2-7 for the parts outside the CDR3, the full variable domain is DTGVSQNPRHKITKRGQNVTFRCDPISEHNRLYWYRQTLGQGPEFLTYFQNEAQLEKSRLLSDRFSAERPKGSFSTLEIQRTEQGDSAMYLCASSSPGLPYEQYFGPGTRLTVT.

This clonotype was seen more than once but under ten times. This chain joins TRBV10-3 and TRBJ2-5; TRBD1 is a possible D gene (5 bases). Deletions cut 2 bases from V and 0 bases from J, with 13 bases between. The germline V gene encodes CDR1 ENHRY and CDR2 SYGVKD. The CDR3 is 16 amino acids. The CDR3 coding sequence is TGTGCCATCAGTGAGCAGTCAGGGCGAGACCAAGAGACCCAGTACTTC. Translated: CAISEQSGRDQETQYF.